This T cell receptor beta chain was found in a study of cytomegalovirus exposure and HLA in healthy donors. Study findings and constraints: The classifier reportedly diagnosed cytomegalovirus status with high sensitivity and specificity.

This clone was seen only once. Its specificity is unknown. Primers included in the PCR were 60 Vbeta and 13 Jbeta primers. Original processing notes: Later, about 80 million unique TCR beta chains were counted in an analysis, and 10 million to 12 million of them were shared. Using immunoSEQ multiplex PCR, the repertoire was profiled, and TCRdb retains in-frame clones only, with some absent. V, J and clone size are taken as reported in that table, and D and trimming were inferred from the DNA itself. The sample shows tens of thousands of clones, approximately 74% of them seen only once. Input material: PBMCs. The origin of this receptor is a woman aged 25 to 39 in good health and CMV-seropositive.

DNA of the CDR3: TGTGCCAGCACCAGGAGGGTCGGAGGAGGGGAGCAGTACTTC. It encodes CASTRRVGGGEQYF. The chain joins TRBV5-4 to TRBJ2-7, with D perhaps matching TRBD2 (6 bases). CDR1 SGHNT and CDR2 YYREEE come from the germline V gene (reference sequence). V lost 6 bases, J lost 7 bases, and 20 bases lay in between. The CDR3 length is 14 residues.